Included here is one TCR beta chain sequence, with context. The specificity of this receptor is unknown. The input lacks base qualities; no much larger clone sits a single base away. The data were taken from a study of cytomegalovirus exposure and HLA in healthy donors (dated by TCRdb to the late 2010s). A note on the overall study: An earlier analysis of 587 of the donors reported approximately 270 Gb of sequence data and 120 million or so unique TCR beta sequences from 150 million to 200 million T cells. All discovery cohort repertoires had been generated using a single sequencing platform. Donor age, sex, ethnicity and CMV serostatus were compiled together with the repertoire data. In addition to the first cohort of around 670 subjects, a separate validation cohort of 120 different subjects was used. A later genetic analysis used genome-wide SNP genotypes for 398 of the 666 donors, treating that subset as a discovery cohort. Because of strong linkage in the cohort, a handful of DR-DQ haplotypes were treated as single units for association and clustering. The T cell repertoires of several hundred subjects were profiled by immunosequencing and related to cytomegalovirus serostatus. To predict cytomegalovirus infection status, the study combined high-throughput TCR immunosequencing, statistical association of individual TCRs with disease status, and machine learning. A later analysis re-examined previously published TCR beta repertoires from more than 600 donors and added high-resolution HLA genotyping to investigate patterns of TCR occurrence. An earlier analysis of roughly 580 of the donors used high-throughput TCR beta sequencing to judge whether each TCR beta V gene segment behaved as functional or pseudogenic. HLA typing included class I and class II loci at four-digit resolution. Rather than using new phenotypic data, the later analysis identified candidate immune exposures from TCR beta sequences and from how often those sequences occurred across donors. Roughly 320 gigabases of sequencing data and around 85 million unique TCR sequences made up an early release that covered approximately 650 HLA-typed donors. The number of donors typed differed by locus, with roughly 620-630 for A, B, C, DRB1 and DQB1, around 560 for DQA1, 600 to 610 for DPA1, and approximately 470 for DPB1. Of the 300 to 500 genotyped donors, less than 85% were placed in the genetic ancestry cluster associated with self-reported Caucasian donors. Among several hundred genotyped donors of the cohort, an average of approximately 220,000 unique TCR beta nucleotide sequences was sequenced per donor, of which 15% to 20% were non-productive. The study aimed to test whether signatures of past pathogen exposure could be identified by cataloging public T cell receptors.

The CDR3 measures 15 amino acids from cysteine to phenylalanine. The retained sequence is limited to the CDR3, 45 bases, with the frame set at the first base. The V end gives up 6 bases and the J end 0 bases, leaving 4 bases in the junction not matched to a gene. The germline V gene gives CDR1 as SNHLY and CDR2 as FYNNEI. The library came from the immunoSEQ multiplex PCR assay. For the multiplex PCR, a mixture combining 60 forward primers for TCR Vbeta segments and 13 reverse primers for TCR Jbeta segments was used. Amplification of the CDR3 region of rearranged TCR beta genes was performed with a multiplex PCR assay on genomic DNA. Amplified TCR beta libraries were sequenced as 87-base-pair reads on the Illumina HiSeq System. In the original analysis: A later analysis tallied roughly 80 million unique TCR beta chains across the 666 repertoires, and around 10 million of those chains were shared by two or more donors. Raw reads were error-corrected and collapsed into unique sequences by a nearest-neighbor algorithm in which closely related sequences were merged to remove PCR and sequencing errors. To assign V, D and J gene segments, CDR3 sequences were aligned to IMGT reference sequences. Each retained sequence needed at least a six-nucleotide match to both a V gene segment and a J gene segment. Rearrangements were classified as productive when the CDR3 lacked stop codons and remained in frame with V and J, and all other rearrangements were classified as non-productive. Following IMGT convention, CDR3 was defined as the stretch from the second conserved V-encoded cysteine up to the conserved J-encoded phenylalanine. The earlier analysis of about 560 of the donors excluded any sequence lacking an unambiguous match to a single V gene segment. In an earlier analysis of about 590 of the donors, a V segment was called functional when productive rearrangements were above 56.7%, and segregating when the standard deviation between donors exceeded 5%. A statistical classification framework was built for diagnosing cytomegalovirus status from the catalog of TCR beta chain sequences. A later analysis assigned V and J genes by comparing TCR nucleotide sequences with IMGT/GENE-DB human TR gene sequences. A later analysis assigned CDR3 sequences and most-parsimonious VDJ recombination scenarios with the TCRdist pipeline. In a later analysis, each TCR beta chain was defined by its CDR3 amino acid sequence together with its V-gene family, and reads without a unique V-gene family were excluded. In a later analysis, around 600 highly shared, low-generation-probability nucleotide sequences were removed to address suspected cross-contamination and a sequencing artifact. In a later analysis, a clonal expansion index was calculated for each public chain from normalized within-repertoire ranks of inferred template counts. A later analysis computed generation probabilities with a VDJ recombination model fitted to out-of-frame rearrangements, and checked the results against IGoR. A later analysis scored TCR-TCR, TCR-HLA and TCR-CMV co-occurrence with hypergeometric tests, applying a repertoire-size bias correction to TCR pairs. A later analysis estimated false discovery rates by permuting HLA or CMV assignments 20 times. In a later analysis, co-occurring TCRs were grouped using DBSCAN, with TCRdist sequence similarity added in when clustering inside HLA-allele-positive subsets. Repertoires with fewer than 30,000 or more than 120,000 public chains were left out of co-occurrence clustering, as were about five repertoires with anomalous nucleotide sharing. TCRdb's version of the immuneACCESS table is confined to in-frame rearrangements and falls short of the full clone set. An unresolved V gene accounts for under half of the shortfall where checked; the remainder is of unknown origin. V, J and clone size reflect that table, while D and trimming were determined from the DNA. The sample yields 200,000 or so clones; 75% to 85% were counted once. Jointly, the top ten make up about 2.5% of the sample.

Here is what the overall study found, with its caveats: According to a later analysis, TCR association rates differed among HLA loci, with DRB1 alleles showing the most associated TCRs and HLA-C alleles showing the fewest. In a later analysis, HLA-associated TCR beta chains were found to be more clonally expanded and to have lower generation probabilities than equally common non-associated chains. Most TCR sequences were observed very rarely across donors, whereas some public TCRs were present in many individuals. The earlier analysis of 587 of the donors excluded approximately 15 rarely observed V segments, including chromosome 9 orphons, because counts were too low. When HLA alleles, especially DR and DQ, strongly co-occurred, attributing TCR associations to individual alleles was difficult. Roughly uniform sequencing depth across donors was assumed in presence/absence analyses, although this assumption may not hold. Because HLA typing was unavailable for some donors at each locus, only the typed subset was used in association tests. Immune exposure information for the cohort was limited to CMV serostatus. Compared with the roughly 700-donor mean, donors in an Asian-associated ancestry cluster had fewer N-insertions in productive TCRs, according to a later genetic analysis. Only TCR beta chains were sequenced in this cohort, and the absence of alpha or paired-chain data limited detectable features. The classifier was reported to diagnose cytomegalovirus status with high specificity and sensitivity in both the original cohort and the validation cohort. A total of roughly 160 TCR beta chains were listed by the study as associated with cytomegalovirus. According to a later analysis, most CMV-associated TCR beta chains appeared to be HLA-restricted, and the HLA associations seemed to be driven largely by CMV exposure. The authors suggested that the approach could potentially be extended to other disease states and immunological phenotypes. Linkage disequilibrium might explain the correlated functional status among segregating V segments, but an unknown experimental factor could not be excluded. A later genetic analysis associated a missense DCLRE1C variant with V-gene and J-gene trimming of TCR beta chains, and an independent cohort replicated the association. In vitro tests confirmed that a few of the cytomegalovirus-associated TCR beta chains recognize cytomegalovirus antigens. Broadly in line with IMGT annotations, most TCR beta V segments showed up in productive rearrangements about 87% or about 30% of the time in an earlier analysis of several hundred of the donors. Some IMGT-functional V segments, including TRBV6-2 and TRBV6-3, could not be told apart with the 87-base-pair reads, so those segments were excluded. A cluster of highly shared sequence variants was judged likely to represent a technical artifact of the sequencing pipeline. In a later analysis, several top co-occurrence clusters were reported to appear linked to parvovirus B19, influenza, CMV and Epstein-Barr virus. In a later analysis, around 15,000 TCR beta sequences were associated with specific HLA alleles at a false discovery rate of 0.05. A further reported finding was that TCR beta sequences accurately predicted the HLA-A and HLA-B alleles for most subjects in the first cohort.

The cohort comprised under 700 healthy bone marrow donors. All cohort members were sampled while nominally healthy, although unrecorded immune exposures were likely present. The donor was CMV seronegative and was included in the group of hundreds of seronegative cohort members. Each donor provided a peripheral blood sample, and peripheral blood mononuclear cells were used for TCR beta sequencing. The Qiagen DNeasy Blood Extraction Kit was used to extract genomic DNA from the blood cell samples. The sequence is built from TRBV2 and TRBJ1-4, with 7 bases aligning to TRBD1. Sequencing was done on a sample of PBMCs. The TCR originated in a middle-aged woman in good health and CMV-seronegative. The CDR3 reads CASRPQGATNEKLFF. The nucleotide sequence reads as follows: TGTGCCAGCAGGCCCCAGGGGGCAACTAATGAAAAACTGTTTTTT.